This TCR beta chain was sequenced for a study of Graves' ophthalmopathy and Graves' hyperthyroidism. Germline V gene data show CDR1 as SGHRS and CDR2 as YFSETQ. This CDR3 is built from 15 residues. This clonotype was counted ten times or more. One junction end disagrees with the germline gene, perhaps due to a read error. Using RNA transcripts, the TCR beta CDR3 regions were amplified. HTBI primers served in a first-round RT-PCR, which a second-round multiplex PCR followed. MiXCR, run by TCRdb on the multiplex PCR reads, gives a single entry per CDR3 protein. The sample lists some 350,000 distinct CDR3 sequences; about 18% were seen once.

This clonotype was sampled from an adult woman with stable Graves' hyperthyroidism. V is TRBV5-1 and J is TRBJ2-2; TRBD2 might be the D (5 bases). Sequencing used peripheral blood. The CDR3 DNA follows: TGCGCCAGCCGCTTCGCAGCGAGGGACACCGGGGAGCTGTTTTTT. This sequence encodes CASRFAARDTGELFF.